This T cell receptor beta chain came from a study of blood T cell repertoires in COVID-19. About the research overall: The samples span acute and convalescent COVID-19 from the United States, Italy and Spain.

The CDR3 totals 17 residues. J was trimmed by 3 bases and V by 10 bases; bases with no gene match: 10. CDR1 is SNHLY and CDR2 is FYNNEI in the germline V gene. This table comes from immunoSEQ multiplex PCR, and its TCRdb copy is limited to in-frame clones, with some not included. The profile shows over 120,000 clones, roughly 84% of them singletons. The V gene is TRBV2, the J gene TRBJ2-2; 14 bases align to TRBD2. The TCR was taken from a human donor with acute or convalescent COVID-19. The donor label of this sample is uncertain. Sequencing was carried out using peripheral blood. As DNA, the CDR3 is TGTGCCATTTTGTCCGGGACTAGCGGGAGAGACACCGGGGAGCTGTTTTTT. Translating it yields CAILSGTSGRDTGELFF.